One T cell receptor beta chain is described in this entry. The sample comes from a study of shared clonotypes between healthy human individuals. The CDR3 is made up of 15 amino acids. The germline V gene encodes CDR1 SGDLS and CDR2 YYNGEE. V was clipped by 0 bases and J by 7 bases, with 13 bases between them. Libraries were prepared by immunoSEQ multiplex PCR; TCRdb keeps only in-frame clonotypes and omits some of them. This table holds millions of clones, over 85% found once. The split of CD4+ cells yielded CD45RA+ naive and CD45RA-negative memory subsets. The receptor's source is a man aged 18-30 years in good health. The gene calls are TRBV9 and TRBJ1-4; D not certain. Input material: naive CD4+ T cells sorted from blood. Documented subset: CD45RA+ positively selected. CDR3 sequence (DNA): TGTGCCAGCAGCGTAGAGGGCACTATGGGTGAAAAACTGTTTTTT. This sequence encodes CASSVEGTMGEKLFF.